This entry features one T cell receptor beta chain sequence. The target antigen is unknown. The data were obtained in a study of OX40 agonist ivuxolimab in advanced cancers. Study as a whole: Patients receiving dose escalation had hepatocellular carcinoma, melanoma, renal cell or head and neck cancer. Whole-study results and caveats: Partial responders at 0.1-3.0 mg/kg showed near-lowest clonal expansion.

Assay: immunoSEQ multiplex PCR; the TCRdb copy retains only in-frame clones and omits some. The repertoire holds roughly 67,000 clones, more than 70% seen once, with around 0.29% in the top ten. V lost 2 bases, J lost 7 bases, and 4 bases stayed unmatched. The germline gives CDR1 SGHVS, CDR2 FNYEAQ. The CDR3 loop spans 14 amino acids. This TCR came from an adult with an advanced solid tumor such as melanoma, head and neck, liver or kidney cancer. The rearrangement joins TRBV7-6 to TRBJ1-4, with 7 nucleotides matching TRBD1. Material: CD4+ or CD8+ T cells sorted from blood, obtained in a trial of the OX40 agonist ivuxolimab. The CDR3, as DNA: TGTGCCAGCAGCTTAAACAGGGGTGGTGAAAAACTGTTTTTT. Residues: CASSLNRGGEKLFF.